This T cell receptor beta chain stems from a study of CD8+ T cells in alopecia areata. Turning to the study itself: Donor skin was harvested from 6-12-month-old C3H/HeJ mice with spontaneous alopecia and grafted onto approximately 6-11-week-old female C3H/HeJ recipients.

Following RNA extraction, reverse transcription yielded cDNA that acted as the sequencing template. Measured with immunoSEQ multiplex PCR; TCRdb has only the in-frame clones, and not every one. The record shows 200,000 to 300,000 clones for this sample, with no singletons present. Study-level results: Besides other cells, scalp samples also yield sequences of resident alphabeta T cells from normal skin. Higher clonality and more expanded CD8+ clones appeared in lesional than normal scalp. Mice showed clearer TCR sharing than patients did, a gap that was possibly HLA-related.

Cutaneous lymph node cells were pooled, and they were sorted using CD4, CD8alpha, NKG2D, NKG2ACE and other markers. Germline V lookup: CDR1 MNHDT, CDR2 YYDKIL. This CDR3 has 17 amino acids. Trimming took 0 bases from V and 0 from J, leaving 12 bases between them. Only a few counts were recorded for this clone. Antigen specificity is unknown. The gene symbols are mouse symbols. The read falls 4 residues short of the CDR3 end, and the missing part is taken from the germline J gene. Material for sequencing was CD4+ T cells sorted from a lymph node. The TCR comes from a C3H/HeJ mouse with alopecia areata. This mouse strain has H2-k as its MHC haplotype. The chain has TRBV17 and TRBJ2-1; perhaps TRBD2 as D (5 bases). The sequenced CDR3 bases are TGTGCTAGCAGTAGAGAAGGAGGATGGGGTAACTATGCT. It codes for CASSREGGWGNYA. The full CDR3 protein reads CASSREGGWGNYAEQFF.